This TCR beta chain was sequenced in a study of blood T cell repertoires in COVID-19. J lost 7 bases, V lost 0 bases, and 6 bases had no gene match. Germline values: CDR1 SEHNR, CDR2 FQNEAQ (reference sequence). The CDR3 is made up of 16 amino acids. Cohorts were assigned according to the clinical history that participants reported. The assay was immunoSEQ multiplex PCR, and TCRdb's table has in-frame clones only and misses some. The table includes approximately 250,000 clones, roughly 86% detected once. Material: PBMCs or T cells enriched from blood (not recorded which). The receptor comes from a woman in her thirties who had recovered from COVID-19. This sequence joins TRBV7-9 and TRBJ2-1, with 10 bases that match TRBD2. CDR3 region: CASSLASTSGMNEQFF. CDR3 DNA sequence: TGTGCCAGCAGCTTAGCGAGTACTAGCGGGATGAATGAGCAGTTCTTC.